This T cell receptor beta chain was profiled in a study of technical replicates of blood from a handful of donors. Sequenced by immunoSEQ multiplex PCR; TCRdb stores in-frame clones only, minus some. The table shows tens of thousands of clones, with 92% occurring only once. This clone was observed once. Germline V gives CDR1 LGHNA, CDR2 YNFKEQ. This CDR3 has 16 amino acids. After removal of 4 bases from V and 1 base from J, the junction contained 4 bases not matched to a gene. The sequenced sample consisted of T cells isolated from PBMCs. The chain is built from TRBV4-2 and TRBJ2-3; 11 bases line up with TRBD2. The source of this sequence is a human donor in good health. CDR3: CASSLETSGGTDTQYF. In DNA, the CDR3 is TGTGCCAGCAGCCTAGAGACTAGCGGGGGCACAGATACGCAGTATTTT.